This T cell receptor beta chain was sequenced for a study of shared clonotypes between healthy human individuals. Study-level points and caveats: Naive CD4 clonotypes overlapped across a handful of donors at approximately 4.5%.

V dropped 2 bases and J dropped 5 bases, with 15 bases sitting between them. The germline V gene encodes CDR1 MNHNY and CDR2 SVGAGI (reference sequence). The CDR3 runs to 16 residues. For this clone: Its antigen is undetermined.

Only in-frame clones appear in the TCRdb table, and some are missing; sequencing was by immunoSEQ multiplex PCR. The sample lists about 1 million clones, under 80% occurring once. The sequenced sample was memory CD4+ T cells sorted from blood. Subset described: CD45RA-negative fraction. The receptor comes from a man younger than 30 in good health. The genes are TRBV6-6 and TRBJ1-4; a possible D gene is TRBD1 (5 bases). The CDR3 DNA follows: TGTGCCAGCAGTTACCGAAGGGACGGAGGGAATGAAAAACTGTTTTTT. It yields the protein CASSYRRDGGNEKLFF.